Listed below are T cell receptor beta chains from one sample, sequenced in a study of cytomegalovirus exposure and HLA in healthy donors. Measured with immunoSEQ multiplex PCR; TCRdb has only the in-frame clones, and not every one. The data show about 200,000 clones, 65% to 80% seen once. The sequenced sample consisted of PBMCs. These receptors were obtained from a man aged 50-59 years in good health and CMV-seronegative. CDR3s include the opening cysteine and the closing phenylalanine or tryptophan. The order of the fields is V gene, clone size, CDR3 length, J gene, D gene, CDR3 protein, CDR3 DNA. The D gene is left open where the match is weak. Clone size appears in some rows only: once, few, many, or a class for an expanded clone.

>TRBV7-3|NA|14|TRBJ2-2|NA
CASSLTQGTGELFF
TGTGCCAGCAGCTTAACGCAGGGAACCGGGGAGCTGTTTTTT
>TRBV4-1|NA|14|TRBJ1-2|TRBD1
CASSHPPGGDGYTF
TGCGCCAGCAGCCACCCTCCAGGGGGCGATGGCTACACCTTC
>TRBV5-1|NA|15|TRBJ2-7|NA
CASSLGGPAYREQYF
TGCGCCAGCAGCTTGGGAGGGCCGGCCTACCGCGAGCAGTACTTC
>TRBV11-2|NA|16|TRBJ2-2|TRBD1
CASSLLTGANTGELFF
TGTGCCAGCAGCTTGCTGACAGGGGCCAACACCGGGGAGCTGTTTTTT
>TRBV5-1|NA|13|TRBJ2-7|TRBD1
CASSGTGGYEQYF
TGCGCCAGCTCCGGGACAGGGGGCTACGAGCAGTACTTC
>TRBV6-1|NA|13|TRBJ2-7|NA
CASSVTAAYEQYF
TGTGCCAGCAGTGTCACTGCTGCCTACGAGCAGTACTTC
>TRBV6-6|few|16|TRBJ1-2|TRBD1
CASTSRQGVSNYGYTF
TGTGCCAGCACCTCGAGACAGGGGGTTTCTAACTATGGCTACACCTTC
>TRBV5-1|NA|17|TRBJ2-6|TRBD1
CASSLNGQASGANVLTF
TGCGCCAGCAGCTTGAACGGACAGGCGTCGGGGGCCAACGTCCTGACTTTC
>TRBV6-1|few|12|TRBJ1-2|NA
CASNRQPYGYTF
TGTGCCAGCAATAGACAGCCCTATGGCTACACCTTC
>TRBV9|NA|15|TRBJ2-3|NA
CASSVRGDPTDTQYF
TGTGCCAGCAGCGTAAGAGGTGACCCCACAGATACGCAGTATTTT
>TRBV30|NA|11|TRBJ2-3|NA
CAWSGTDTQYF
TGTGCCTGGTCGGGGACAGATACGCAGTATTTT
>TRBV9|NA|17|TRBJ2-2|TRBD2
CASSVAGGRGDTGELFF
TGTGCCAGCAGCGTAGCAGGCGGGAGAGGAGACACCGGGGAGCTGTTTTTT
>TRBV27|NA|15|TRBJ2-1|NA
CASSPGDSPYNEQFF
TGTGCCAGCAGCCCGGGAGACAGTCCCTACAATGAGCAGTTCTTC
>TRBV28|NA|14|TRBJ2-1|NA
CASSMDSTRNEQFF
TGTGCCAGCAGCATGGACTCAACGCGCAATGAGCAGTTCTTC
>TRBV7-8|NA|16|TRBJ2-1|NA
CASSFVATAPGNEQFF
TGTGCCAGCAGCTTCGTCGCAACCGCTCCGGGGAATGAGCAGTTCTTC
>TRBV19|NA|13|TRBJ2-7|NA
CASSPQYRDEQYF
TGTGCCAGTAGTCCCCAGTACCGGGACGAGCAGTACTTC
>TRBV10-2|NA|13|TRBJ2-7|TRBD1
CASRGQGANEQYF
TGCGCCAGCAGGGGACAGGGGGCCAACGAGCAGTACTTC
>TRBV30|NA|12|TRBJ2-7|NA
CAWSSGLYEQYF
TGTGCCTGGAGTTCAGGACTTTACGAGCAGTACTTC
>TRBV7-2|once|14|TRBJ2-5|TRBD2
CASSLVSGGETQYF
TGTGCCAGCAGCTTAGTGTCGGGAGGCGAGACCCAGTACTTC
>TRBV5-3|NA|14|TRBJ2-7|TRBD1
CARSLRTGTCEQYF
TGTGCCAGAAGCTTGAGGACAGGGACGTGCGAGCAGTACTTC